The TCR beta chain described here comes from a study of blood T cells in healthy people across ages (dated by TCRdb to between 2014 and 2017). At the level of the whole study: In model experiments, template switching captured roughly one uniquely barcoded TCR beta cDNA molecule for every two T cells. The donors were divided into four age groups: young (average approximately 16 years), middle-aged (approximately 39), aged (about 62) and long-lived (around 87). Two additional independent replicas of 1 million unique cDNA reads from the same blood draw were analyzed for two donors (one aged 18 to 29 and one aged 80 or older). To avoid experimental bias, donors of different ages were distributed randomly across sequencing lanes. Age-related changes in TCR beta repertoire diversity were measured in the study by deep sequencing normalized with unique cDNA molecular identifiers.

Library method: 5' RACE. Instrument on record: Illumina HiSeq 2500. A second PCR of about 6 to 12 cycles was run with a J-beta primer mix and a sample-barcoded 5' primer. A unique molecular identifier was introduced onto each TCR beta cDNA molecule by a template-switch 5' adaptor carrying 12 random nucleotides. Each sample yielded at least 2.5 million CDR3-containing paired-end reads. First-strand cDNA synthesis was performed from all RNA using the Mint cDNA synthesis kit, with priming by a TRBC-specific oligonucleotide. Following uracil-DNA glycosylase treatment, a first 18-cycle PCR with universal primers M1SS and BC2_uni_R was performed on all cDNA. The authors processed their data as follows. Normalization of each sample was performed by random selection of 1 million high-quality reads, each carrying a distinct molecular identifier. Reads sharing molecular identifiers were discarded rather than binned into consensus sequences. MiTCR, with a Q25 quality threshold and the strictest error-elimination algorithm, was used for CDR3 identification, clonotype clustering and error correction. A nonparametric unseen species model using Euler transformation provided a lower-bound estimate of total TCR beta diversity. TCRdb itself trimmed the public reads at Q25 with fastp, ran MiXCR and retained productive beta chains. When rows share a CDR3 protein, they turn into one entry using the most common DNA and genes. Clone size and V and J calls follow TCRdb, not the original study. The sample records around 1.5 million distinct CDR3 sequences, roughly 32% of which are singletons. 10% to 12% of the sample rests with the top ten.

General conclusions and limits of the study: Compared with the aged group, the long-lived group had more naive CD4+ T cells, fewer expanded clones and increased TCR diversity, suggesting age selection. There was a strong correlation between observed TCR beta diversity and the percentage of naive T cells measured by flow cytometry. Total diversity estimates from one million sequenced T cells were considered lower bounds and underestimates. Because the CMV infection status of the donors was unknown, age-related changes in expanded clonotypes may potentially have been confounded. As age increased, observed TCR beta diversity per million T cells dropped in a roughly linear way, and a significant reduction was already evident by age approximately 40. Because profiling used bulk unsorted PBMCs, naive and antigen-experienced compartments could not be compared conclusively.

V is shortened by 8 bases, J by 7 bases, and the region joining them spans 14 bases. The CDR3 holds 13 amino acids from the cysteine to the phenylalanine. Kept here is only the CDR3 DNA, which spans 39 bases and is read in frame from base 1. Systemically healthy Caucasian individuals from Russia, 35 to 50 in total and aged about 6 to 95 years, were included as donors. Each donor gave 8.5 to 10 milliliters of peripheral blood, collected into EDTA-treated Vacutainer tubes. PBMCs were isolated by Ficoll-Paque density-gradient centrifugation, with at least 7 million obtained per sample. Trizol reagent was used to extract total RNA from the PBMCs, yielding at least 6 micrograms per sample. The percentages of naive CD45RAhigh/CD27high T cells were determined by flow cytometry on a PBMC aliquot from every donor. As to this clonotype: The antigen it recognizes is unknown. The record has no base qualities; no much larger clone is one base away.

The specimen sequenced was blood. This receptor was obtained from a woman aged 25 to 39 in good health. The sequence links TRBV12-3 or TRBV12-4 to TRBJ2-2; TRBD1 might be the D gene, on 6 matching bases. CDR3 protein: CASRTGTIGELFF. In nucleotides, the sequence is TGTGCCAGCCGAACCGGGACAATCGGGGAGCTGTTTTTT.